This T cell receptor (beta chain) was identified during a study of blood T cell repertoires in COVID-19. Study details: Samples came from the United States, Italy and Spain, spanning acute and convalescent COVID-19.

The V end was cut by 5 bases, the J end by 8 bases, with 21 bases between. Germline V gene data show CDR1 as SEHNR and CDR2 as FQNEAQ (reference sequence). The CDR3 has 16 residues. Original handling: Amplified reference gene primers provided the basis for estimating nucleated cell counts. Clones were sequenced by immunoSEQ multiplex PCR, and TCRdb holds only the in-frame ones, with some missing. V, J and clone size were drawn from that table, and D and trimming were deduced from the DNA. The top ten clones hold 4% to 5.5% of a sample with roughly 120,000 clones, around 86% of them seen once. The chain has TRBV7-9 and TRBJ1-4; D not resolved. This TCR came from a man aged 35 to 55 with acute or convalescent COVID-19. Sequencing was performed on peripheral blood. DNA for the CDR3: TGTGCCAGCAGCCACCCTCTGCGGGCGAATGACGAAAAACTGTTTTTT. Amino acid sequence: CASSHPLRANDEKLFF.